What follows are 2 T cell receptor beta chains derived from one specimen sequenced in a study of response to subunit inactivated influenza vaccine. TCRdb re-called the RT-PCR reads through MiXCR, storing one row per CDR3 protein. Of around 520,000 distinct CDR3 sequences listed, approximately 10% were seen once; the top ten hold roughly 10%. The sample consisted of PBMCs from blood, taken on the day of vaccination. The origin of the receptors is a man aged 45 to 65 who received an inactivated influenza vaccine.

With regard to this clonotype: The germline gene is not matched at one end of the junction; a read error may be the cause. The V call is TRBV9, the J call TRBJ2-5; D is uncertain. CDR1 is SGDLS, CDR2 YYNGEE, per germline. This CDR3 has 14 amino acids. The CDR3 spells CASSVGTLGETLYF. The CDR3 DNA reads as TGTGCCAGCAGCGTAGGAACTCTAGGAGAGACCCTGTACTTC.

This clonotype has just a few counts. This chain joins TRBV7-9 and TRBJ2-5, with D unresolved. The V and J ends lost 4 bases and 3 bases respectively, with 12 bases between them. Per the germline V gene, CDR1 is SEHNR and CDR2 is FQNEAQ (reference sequence). This CDR3 spans 14 amino acids. The CDR3 spells CASSSGTYEETQYF. The CDR3, as DNA: TGTGCCAGCAGCTCGGGCACCTATGAAGAGACCCAGTACTTC.